This T cell receptor beta chain came from a study of T-cell reconstitution after alpha-beta-depleted transplantation in children. CDR3 length: 13 amino acids. V lost 0 bases and J 12 bases, leaving 15 bases between the germline ends. Germline V gene lookup returns CDR1 LNHNV and CDR2 YYDKDF (reference sequence). Unique molecular identifiers were used to barcode this TCRbeta library. In TCRdb, the PCR reads were re-called with MiXCR into one record per CDR3 protein. This sample yields some 500,000 distinct CDR3 sequences, of which around 16% are seen a single time; 3% to 4% belongs to the top ten. The rearrangement uses TRBV15 and TRBJ2-7; tentative D call: TRBD1 (5 bases). The receptor's source is a human donor who donated a stem cell graft to a child with acute lymphoblastic leukemia. The source was PBMCs from the stem cell graft donor, collected from the stem cell graft. CDR3 loop: CATSRDGLAGLYF. CDR3 DNA: TGTGCCACCAGCAGAGACGGTTTGGCAGGGTTGTACTTC.